One T cell receptor beta chain is described in this entry. This specimen belongs to a study of blood T cell repertoires in COVID-19. Libraries were prepared by immunoSEQ multiplex PCR; TCRdb keeps only in-frame clonotypes and omits some of them. The sample holds over 350,000 clones; 70% to 90% are singletons and the top ten take 1.2%. The CDR3 consists of 15 residues. Germline-derived CDR1 and CDR2 are DFQATT and SNEGSKA (reference sequence). V was cut by 3 bases and J by 4 bases, with 16 bases left in between. Sequencing was carried out using PBMCs or T cells enriched from blood (not recorded which). The TCR was taken from a woman aged 18-30 years who had recovered from COVID-19. V is TRBV20-1 and J is TRBJ2-1; the D gene is possibly TRBD1 (6 bases). For the CDR3, the DNA is TGCAGTGCTAGTTACACCGGGACACATTACAATGAGCAGTTCTTC. Encoded protein: CSASYTGTHYNEQFF.